The 14 T cell receptor beta chains presented below share a single source sample, sequenced in a study of technical replicates of blood from a few donors. Data came from immunoSEQ multiplex PCR; TCRdb stores just in-frame clones and leaves some out. The sample comprises 98,000 or so clones, approximately 96% of which are singletons, and less than 0.25% rests with the top ten. The sequenced sample was T cells isolated from PBMCs. The receptor set was obtained from a human donor in good health.

The rearrangement links TRBV2 to TRBJ2-2, with D perhaps TRBD1 (7 bases). The CDR3 totals 15 residues. Germline V gene lookup returns CDR1 SNHLY and CDR2 FYNNEI. Trimming shortened V by 3 bases and J by 3 bases, and 11 bases separated the two germline ends. The CDR3 bases are TGTGCCAGCAGTGAGGAGGGGGCTGACACCGGGGAGCTGTTTTTT. It is translated as CASSEEGADTGELFF.

This clone appeared once. This sequence joins TRBV7-8 and TRBJ2-1; 9 bases are a match to TRBD2. V lost 2 bases, J lost 10 bases, and 9 bases stayed unmatched. Germline CDR1 and CDR2: SGHVS and FQNEAQ. There are 15 residues in the CDR3. The CDR3, as DNA: TGTGCCAGCAGCTTATTTCTTAGCGGGAGTTGGGAGCAGTTCTTC. This translates into CASSLFLSGSWEQFF.

The chain combines TRBV9 with TRBJ1-2; D remains ambiguous. Between the trimmed V and J ends, which lost 0 bases and 5 bases, there was a span of 11 bases. The CDR3 is 14 amino acids. CDR1 is SGDLS, CDR2 YYNGEE, per germline. CDR3 sequence (DNA): TGTGCCAGCAGCGTAGGTCCTGGGGAGTATGGCTACACCTTC. This encodes CASSVGPGEYGYTF.

This chain connects TRBV5-1 to TRBJ2-1; a possible D gene is TRBD1 (6 bases). The germline gives CDR1 SGHRS, CDR2 YFSETQ. Trimming took off 2 bases at V and 6 bases at J, with 15 bases between the two ends. CDR3 size: 15 residues. The CDR3 loop is CASSFGLGAVNEQFF. The CDR3 nucleotides read TGCGCCAGCAGCTTCGGATTGGGGGCAGTCAATGAGCAGTTCTTC.

The V and J genes are TRBV5-6 and TRBJ2-1; 8 bases are a match to TRBD2. This CDR3 is built from 16 residues. Germline-derived CDR1 and CDR2 are SGHDT and YYEEEE. After removal of 4 bases from V and 7 bases from J, the junction contained 13 bases not matched to a gene. Here the CDR3 reads CASSPSSGSWRNEQFF. CDR3 coding DNA: TGTGCCAGCAGCCCCTCGAGCGGGAGTTGGAGGAATGAGCAGTTCTTC.

The chain uses TRBV18 and TRBJ1-2, with 8 bases aligning to TRBD1. The germline V gene encodes CDR1 KGHSH and CDR2 LQKENI. This CDR3 is built from 15 residues. The V segment lost 0 bases and the J segment 6 bases; nucleotides outside the gene matches: 6. Here the CDR3 DNA reads TGTGCCAGCTCACCACCTAACGACAGGGGAGATGGCTACACCTTC. Translating gives CASSPPNDRGDGYTF.

The CDR3 DNA sequence: TGTGCCAGCAGCCAAGATCGGGGACTAGCGGGAGTTAACAATGAGCAGTTCTTC. Residues: CASSQDRGLAGVNNEQFF. The chain has TRBV4-2 and TRBJ2-1; 14 bases are a match to TRBD2. Unmatched junction bases numbered 6, after V lost 0 bases and J lost 5 bases. CDR3 length: 18 residues. Germline V gene sequence: CDR1 LGHNA, CDR2 YNFKEQ.

The chain carries TRBV28 and TRBJ2-1, with a weak D call TRBD2 (6 bases). This CDR3 spans 14 amino acids. Germline V gene sequence: CDR1 MDHEN, CDR2 SYDVKM. V lost 5 bases and J 14 bases, leaving 22 bases between the germline ends. As DNA, the CDR3 is TGTGCCAGCAGTACCCCGGGACTCGAGCCGTCGGAGTTCTTC. It yields the protein CASSTPGLEPSEFF.

This clone was counted a few times. This rearrangement joins TRBV9 to TRBJ2-1, with TRBD2 identical over 11 bases. Germline lookup yields CDR1 SGDLS and CDR2 YYNGEE. This CDR3 comprises 17 residues. The junction had 7 bases not matched to a gene; V was cut back by 3 bases and J by 2 bases. Here the CDR3 reads CASSGLVAGGTYNEQFF. Here the CDR3 DNA reads TGTGCCAGCAGCGGCCTCGTAGCGGGAGGGACCTACAATGAGCAGTTCTTC.

The chain recombines TRBV2 with TRBJ2-5, with 8 positions matching TRBD1. V lost 6 bases, J lost 5 bases, and 11 bases stayed unmatched. Germline-derived CDR1 and CDR2 are SNHLY and FYNNEI. The CDR3 has 15 amino acids. The CDR3 DNA is TGTGCCAGCAGCGGAGGACAGGGTCGAGGCGAGACCCAGTACTTC. It specifies CASSGGQGRGETQYF.

The rearrangement uses TRBV27 and TRBJ1-1, with D perhaps TRBD1 (5 bases). From germline, CDR1 is MNHEY and CDR2 SMNVEV (reference sequence). The CDR3 is 13 amino acids. V gave up 0 bases and J gave up 10 bases, with 12 bases separating them. CDR3 nucleotides: TGTGCCAGCAGTTTATCTCGGACACTCACAGCTTTCTTT. It translates to CASSLSRTLTAFF.

This clone appeared a single time. This chain uses TRBV9 with TRBJ2-5, with D maybe TRBD2 (6 bases). The CDR3 has 15 residues. The germline V gene encodes CDR1 SGDLS and CDR2 YYNGEE. Between the trimmed V and J ends, which lost 0 bases and 1 base, there was a span of 10 bases. CDR3 in amino acids: CASSVGRGPQETQYF. The CDR3 DNA sequence: TGTGCCAGCAGCGTAGGGAGGGGTCCCCAAGAGACCCAGTACTTC.

By share, this clone ranks as medium-sized. The chain uses TRBV5-5 and TRBJ1-3; 9 bases are a match to TRBD1. The CDR3 is 17 residues long. The germline CDR1 and CDR2 sequences are SGHKS and YYEKEE (reference sequence). With V trimmed by 5 bases and J by 0 bases, 9 bases remained unmatched. The CDR3 spells CASRRSPGQGSGNTIYF. The CDR3 nucleotides are TGTGCCAGCAGACGATCCCCGGGACAGGGCTCTGGAAACACCATATATTTT.

The rearrangement links TRBV10-3 to TRBJ2-1; 8 bases match TRBD1. The CDR3 runs 13 residues. The germline CDR1 and CDR2 sequences are ENHRY and SYGVKD. J lost 6 bases, V lost 7 bases, and 5 bases had no gene match. CDR3 residues: CAITQGAGNEQFF. In nucleotides, the CDR3 is TGTGCCATCACCCAGGGGGCCGGCAATGAGCAGTTCTTC.